This TCR beta chain was retrieved from a study of cytotoxic CD8 clonotypes in ibrutinib-treated CLL. On the study more broadly: Average yields of 255,043 productive templates and 100,000 or so productive rearrangements characterized the samples.

Whole-study findings and limits: T-cell clonality at baseline went above that of age-matched healthy donors and rose and fell with circulating CD8+ T-cell counts.

As concerns this clone: What it recognizes is unknown.

The planned depth of sequencing spanned 1 in 200,000 to 1 in 1 million T cells. Here immunoSEQ multiplex PCR was the method, and the copy in TCRdb shows in-frame clones only, minus some. Found here are under 200,000 clones, 84% of them singletons; the top ten hold about 4.5%. This CDR3 spans 14 amino acids. CDR1 and CDR2 from the germline V gene are SEHNR and FQNEAQ (reference sequence). The V gene end was trimmed by 5 bases and the J gene end by 4 bases; junction bases not matched to a gene: 4. Sequencing used PBMCs, obtained after 24 months of ibrutinib treatment. The chain links TRBV7-9 to TRBJ1-4, with TRBD1 matching 7 bases. The receptor's source is a human donor with chronic lymphocytic leukemia. For the CDR3, the DNA is TGTGCCAGCAGCCCAAGACAGGGTAATGAAAAACTGTTTTTT. Its protein product is CASSPRQGNEKLFF.